This T cell receptor (beta chain) was recovered during a study of T-cell reconstitution after alpha-beta-depleted transplantation in children. Library preparation (for TCRbeta) was performed with unique molecular identifiers. One entry per CDR3 protein, called by TCRdb with MiXCR from the PCR reads. The profile covers about 340,000 distinct CDR3 sequences, with about 14% appearing a single time and approximately 4.3% taken by the ten largest. This clonotype has at least ten counts. CDR1 DFQATT and CDR2 SNEGSKA come from the germline V gene (reference sequence). CDR3 length: 12 amino acids. V gave up 2 bases and J gave up 10 bases; unmatched junction bases: 5.

The TCR sequence derives from a human donor who donated a stem cell graft to a child with Fanconi anemia. The sample here was PBMCs, taken from the stem cell graft. The chain recombines TRBV20-1 with TRBJ2-1; 7 nucleotides align to TRBD1. As DNA, the CDR3 is TGCAGTGCTAGACGACAGGGAAACGAGCAGTTCTTC. Translated: CSARRQGNEQFF.